This T cell receptor (beta chain) was retrieved from a study of beta chain features in type 1 diabetes. Turning to this clone: No antigen is known for it.

The collection from each donor was one heparinised blood draw averaging about 110 mL. Study conclusions and caveats: Naive, central memory and Treg TCRB repertoires appeared more alike in patients than in healthy donors. Cells carrying high TCR expression could end up over-represented when cDNA is sequenced.

Of the isolated RNA, all was reverse transcribed, and so the sequenced material was expressed TCRB transcripts. Average reads for naive, central memory and regulatory T cell samples were about 3.6 million. The data were produced by immunoSEQ multiplex PCR, yet TCRdb's version contains in-frame clones alone and is incomplete. The sample lists 400,000 to 450,000 clones, approximately 15% occurring once. The specimen was naive CD4+ T cells from blood. This clonotype originated in a man in his thirties or forties in good health.

The DNA for the CDR3 is TGTGCCAGCAGCCTTAGGGTTGCGGGAGGCACAGATACGCAGTATTTT. Translation: CASSLRVAGGTDTQYF. The genes are TRBV11-2 and TRBJ2-3; 7 bases align to TRBD2. The CDR3 has 16 residues. The ends lost 5 bases at V and 1 base at J; junction bases unmatched: 9. The germline V gene encodes CDR1 SGHAT and CDR2 FQNNGV.